A single sample gave rise to the 27 T cell receptor beta chains below, sequenced in a study of T cell responses to AZD1222 COVID-19 vaccine. Clones were sequenced by immunoSEQ multiplex PCR, and TCRdb holds only the in-frame ones, with some missing. The sample shows about 68,000 clones, about three quarters of them seen only once. The source material was peripheral blood, sampled on day 0 of AZD1222 vaccination. All receptors come from an adult in good health.

The rearrangement uses TRBV7-9 and TRBJ1-4; 7 nucleotides line up with TRBD1. Germline values: CDR1 SEHNR, CDR2 FQNEAQ (reference sequence). V trimming: 1 base; J trimming: 4 bases; junction bases outside the gene matches: 6. CDR3 length equals 16 residues. The CDR3 spells CASSLVPPGGNEKLFF. CDR3 coding DNA: TGTGCCAGCAGCTTAGTTCCCCCAGGGGGTAATGAAAAACTGTTTTTT.

The V call is TRBV19, the J call TRBJ1-5, with D unresolved. V lost 7 bases to trimming and J lost 3 bases, with 10 bases between them. This CDR3 is built from 13 residues. Germline V lookup: CDR1 LNHDA, CDR2 SQIVND (reference sequence). Here the CDR3 reads CASNRQPNQPQHF. CDR3 coding DNA: TGTGCCAGTAATAGGCAGCCCAATCAGCCCCAGCATTTT.

This clone showed up just once. The chain carries TRBV9 and TRBJ2-1; D not resolved. Germline V gene lookup returns CDR1 SGDLS and CDR2 YYNGEE. V gave up 7 bases and J gave up 5 bases, with 13 bases separating them. CDR3 length equals 13 residues. The CDR3 sequence is CASEVAVNNEQFF. The CDR3 DNA reads as TGTGCCAGCGAGGTGGCGGTTAACAATGAGCAGTTCTTC.

The table lists this clone with many counts. The rearrangement uses TRBV19 and TRBJ2-7; 7 bases map to TRBD1. Germline CDR1 and CDR2: LNHDA and SQIVND (reference sequence). V trimming: 3 bases; J trimming: 1 base; junction bases outside the gene matches: 3. CDR3 length: 14 amino acids. CDR3 DNA sequence: TGTGCCAGTAGTATGGGACAGAGTTCCTACGAGCAGTACTTC. It translates to CASSMGQSSYEQYF. Using reference TRBV19 and TRBJ2-7 for the parts outside the CDR3, the full variable domain is DGGITQSPKYLFRKEGQNVTLSCEQNLNHDAMYWYRQDPGQGLRLIYYSQIVNDFQKGDIAEGYSVSREKKESFPLTVTSAQKNPTAFYLCASSMGQSSYEQYFGPGTRLTVT.

A few counts support this clone. The chain employs TRBV6-4 and TRBJ1-1, with D maybe TRBD1 (6 bases). This CDR3 has 13 amino acids. Germline V lookup: CDR1 MRHNA, CDR2 SNTAGT. Trimming left V 1 base short and J 4 bases short, with 7 bases between. The CDR3 bases are TGTGCCAGCAGTGACTTGACAGGCACTGAAGCTTTCTTT. It translates to CASSDLTGTEAFF.

CDR3 DNA: TGTGCCAGTAAATTTAGGGAACTCTATGGCTACACCTTC. Its protein is CASKFRELYGYTF. The chain employs TRBV19 and TRBJ1-2; no definite D call. The CDR3 runs to 13 residues. V lost 7 bases to trimming and J lost 4 bases, with 13 bases between them. Germline V gives CDR1 LNHDA, CDR2 SQIVND (reference sequence).

The chain uses TRBV4-2 and TRBJ2-7; TRBD2 matches at 10 bases. Germline V gene sequence: CDR1 LGHNA, CDR2 YNFKEQ. The CDR3 has 14 amino acids. The ends lost 5 bases at V and 2 bases at J; junction bases unmatched: 3. DNA for the CDR3: TGTGCCAGCAGCGCCAGCGGGGGGGCCTACGAGCAGTACTTC. Residues: CASSASGGAYEQYF.

The chain joins TRBV27 to TRBJ1-1, with 8 positions matching TRBD1. Germline trimming cut 6 bases from V and 4 bases from J; bases unmatched to any gene: 7. The CDR3 contains 14 residues. Germline values: CDR1 MNHEY, CDR2 SMNVEV (reference sequence). CDR3 coding DNA: TGTGCCAGCAGAACCGCAGGGGGCCCCACTGAAGCTTTCTTT. It is translated as CASRTAGGPTEAFF.

The chain recombines TRBV18 with TRBJ1-1; 9 bases are shared with TRBD1. Germline values: CDR1 KGHSH, CDR2 LQKENI. The CDR3 runs 15 residues. After removal of 7 bases from V and 5 bases from J, the junction contained 11 bases not matched to a gene. In nucleotides, the CDR3 is TGTGCCAGCTTCTCGGCCACAGGGGGCAATACTGAAGCTTTCTTT. Translating it yields CASFSATGGNTEAFF. The variable domain in full, completed from reference TRBV18 and TRBJ1-1, reads NAGVMQNPRHLVRRRGQEARLRCSPMKGHSHVYWYRQLPEEGLKFMVYLQKENIIDESGMPKERFSAEFPKEGPSILRIQQVVRGDSAAYFCASFSATGGNTEAFFGQGTRLTVV.

The rearrangement uses TRBV7-9 and TRBJ2-3; TRBD1 might be the D (6 bases). The CDR3 contains 14 residues. Germline lookup yields CDR1 SEHNR and CDR2 FQNEAQ (reference sequence). Trimming stripped 6 bases from V and 4 bases from J, with 14 bases between. Here the CDR3 reads CASRSWNRADTQYF. CDR3 nucleotides: TGTGCCAGCAGGTCGTGGAACAGGGCAGATACGCAGTATTTT.

The CDR3 here is CASSPGTGTNGYTF. CDR3 nucleotide sequence: TGTGCCAGCAGTCCCGGGACAGGGACGAATGGCTACACCTTC. The V and J genes are TRBV27 and TRBJ1-2; TRBD1 agrees at 9 bases. The CDR3 totals 14 residues. V lost 5 bases and J lost 6; bases outside the gene matches: 7. Germline CDR1 is MNHEY and CDR2 is SMNVEV (reference sequence).

The gene calls are TRBV4-3 and TRBJ2-2, with a weak D call TRBD2 (5 bases). V was trimmed by 0 bases and J by 4 bases, leaving 9 bases between them. This CDR3 spans 15 amino acids. Germline values: CDR1 LGHNA, CDR2 YSLEER. The CDR3 reads CASSQDRAGTGELFF. The CDR3 DNA is TGCGCCAGCAGCCAAGATCGGGCGGGCACCGGGGAGCTGTTTTTT.

The chain combines TRBV7-2 with TRBJ2-4; D is unclear. Between the trimmed V and J ends, which lost 0 bases and 11 bases, there was a span of 8 bases. CDR1 and CDR2 (germline): SGHTA, FQGNSA. CDR3 size: 12 residues. CDR3 in amino acids: CASSLANTLQYF. CDR3 coding DNA: TGTGCCAGCAGCTTAGCGAACACCCTTCAGTACTTC.

The CDR3 here is CASSGPLRAGGNEQFF. CDR3 nucleotides: TGTGCCAGCAGCGGACCGCTTAGAGCGGGGGGGAATGAGCAGTTCTTC. The V and J genes are TRBV9 and TRBJ2-1; 10 bases are a match to TRBD2. With 3 bases clipped from V and 7 bases from J, the junction kept 10 bases outside the gene matches. Germline lookup yields CDR1 SGDLS and CDR2 YYNGEE. The CDR3 extends over 16 amino acids.

This chain joins TRBV2 and TRBJ2-3, with D possibly being TRBD1 or TRBD2 (5 bases each). V lost 11 bases and J 1 base, leaving 16 bases between the germline ends. Germline loops: CDR1 SNHLY, CDR2 FYNNEI. The CDR3 extends over 14 amino acids. The CDR3 loop is CAGDRDGGTDTQYF. The DNA of the CDR3 is TGTGCCGGAGACCGGGACGGAGGCACAGATACGCAGTATTTT.

The rearrangement joins TRBV6-5 to TRBJ1-6; 7 positions match TRBD1. CDR3 size: 14 residues. The V gene end was trimmed by 7 bases and the J gene end by 6 bases; junction bases not matched to a gene: 6. The germline V gene has CDR1 MNHEY and CDR2 SVGAGI. The CDR3 protein is CASTSGDSNSPLHF. The CDR3 DNA sequence: TGTGCCAGCACCTCAGGGGACAGTAATTCACCCCTCCACTTT.

This sequence joins TRBV4-3 and TRBJ1-1, with 8 bases that match TRBD1. Trimming removed 0 bases from V and 5 bases from J; junction bases left unmatched: 5. The CDR3 extends over 15 amino acids. Germline CDR1 reads LGHNA; CDR2 reads YSLEER. CDR3 in amino acids: CASSQDYRGRTEAFF. In DNA form, the CDR3 reads TGCGCCAGCAGCCAAGATTACAGGGGGAGAACTGAAGCTTTCTTT.

The chain uses TRBV6-5 and TRBJ1-2, with TRBD1 as a possible D gene (5 bases). V was clipped by 5 bases and J by 4 bases, with 14 bases between them. The CDR3 is 14 amino acids. Germline CDR1 MNHEY, CDR2 SVGAGI. DNA of the CDR3: TGTGCCAGCAGTCTCGGCGACAGCGCCTATGGCTACACCTTC. Protein sequence: CASSLGDSAYGYTF.

This chain links TRBV4-3 with TRBJ2-7; the D is unclear. Trimming shortened V by 1 base and J by 0 bases, and 7 bases separated the two germline ends. In germline, CDR1 is LGHNA, CDR2 YSLEER. The CDR3 is 14 amino acids. CDR3 coding DNA: TGCGCCAGCAGCCAAGGGAGACTCTCCTACGAGCAGTACTTC. It is translated as CASSQGRLSYEQYF.

This clone has a single count. The chain couples TRBV19 to TRBJ1-5; TRBD1 agrees at 12 bases. Per the germline V gene, CDR1 is LNHDA and CDR2 is SQIVND (reference sequence). Trimming took 5 bases from V and 7 from J; bases not matched to a gene: 12. This CDR3 is 17 amino acids long. The CDR3 sequence: CASSGKGQGALGQPQHF. The CDR3 nucleotides are TGTGCCAGTAGTGGAAAGGGACAGGGGGCCTTGGGGCAGCCCCAGCATTTT.

This chain links TRBV30 with TRBJ1-4; no clear D gene. Trimming removed 5 bases from V and 0 bases from J, with 16 bases in between. Germline assignment: CDR1 GTSNPN and CDR2 SVGIG (reference sequence). This CDR3 region has 16 residues. This chain's CDR3 is CAWRHKGRATNEKLFF. CDR3 DNA sequence: TGTGCCTGGCGTCATAAGGGCAGAGCAACTAATGAAAAACTGTTTTTT.

The J gene is TRBJ1-3, the V gene TRBV12-5; D gene unclear. CDR1 is LGHNT, CDR2 FRNRAP, per germline. V was shortened by 6 bases and J by 0 bases, with 15 bases between the two germline ends. This CDR3 is 16 amino acids long. The CDR3 nucleotides are TGTGCTAGTGGACACCAACCCAGGTACTCTGGAAACACCATATATTTT. Its protein is CASGHQPRYSGNTIYF.

The chain has TRBV4-1 and TRBJ1-4; D is unresolved. The germline V gene has CDR1 MGHRA and CDR2 YSYEKL. V was clipped by 3 bases and J by 5 bases, with 10 bases between them. There are 14 residues in the CDR3. CDR3 nucleotides: TGCGCCAGCAGCCATCCGGCGATCAATGAAAAACTGTTTTTT. This gives the protein CASSHPAINEKLFF.

The chain links TRBV2 to TRBJ2-3; D might be TRBD2 (5 bases). This CDR3 is built from 13 residues. Germline lookup yields CDR1 SNHLY and CDR2 FYNNEI. The V end was cut by 8 bases, the J end by 6 bases, with 15 bases between. CDR3 sequence: CASGREGGDTQYF. The CDR3, as DNA: TGTGCCAGCGGTAGAGAGGGTGGTGATACGCAGTATTTT.

The DNA for the CDR3 is TGTGCCAGCAGGATGGACAGGGTAAACTACAATGAGCAGTTCTTC. Protein product: CASRMDRVNYNEQFF. This chain uses TRBV2 with TRBJ2-1, with TRBD1 identical over 8 bases. The CDR3 sequence is 15 residues long. V lost 6 bases to trimming and J lost 3 bases; unmatched junction nucleotides: 7. The germline V gene encodes CDR1 SNHLY and CDR2 FYNNEI.

Only a few counts were recorded for this clone. The chain couples TRBV19 to TRBJ1-2; TRBD1 matches at 10 bases. V shed 1 base and J 8 bases; nucleotides not matched to a gene: 7. Germline V gives CDR1 LNHDA, CDR2 SQIVND (reference sequence). CDR3 length: 15 amino acids. This CDR3 is CASSIGGQGFGGYTF. CDR3 nucleotide sequence: TGTGCCAGTAGTATAGGGGGACAGGGGTTCGGCGGCTACACCTTC.

This sequence joins TRBV5-6 and TRBJ2-1; D may match TRBD1 or TRBD2 (5 bases each). Trimming cost V 5 bases and J 9 bases, with 21 bases left between them. CDR3 length: 15 residues. Germline CDR1 reads SGHDT; CDR2 reads YYEEEE. The CDR3 is CASRRGSAPVGEQFF. In nucleotides, the CDR3 is TGTGCCAGCAGGAGGGGATCAGCCCCAGTCGGTGAGCAGTTCTTC.